Listed here is a single TCR beta chain. The antigen remains unidentified. Evenly divided among several immunoSEQ plates was the genomic DNA of each subset. Data came from immunoSEQ multiplex PCR; TCRdb stores just in-frame clones and leaves some out. This sample carries 630,000 or so clones, 95% to 98% of them seen once, and the ten largest clones take approximately 0.3%. The sample originates from a study of shared clonotypes between healthy human individuals. Study observations and caveats: Rarefaction gave evidence that sorted-subset sequencing remained incomplete despite large depth.

CD45RO negativity and positive selection for CCR7 defined naive CD8 cells, a population that excluded terminally differentiated effector memory CD45RA+ cells. The TCR comes from a man aged 25 to 40 in good health. The source material was naive CD8+ T cells sorted from blood.

CDR3 sequence reads: CASRFPRGQSSYEQYF. CDR3 coding DNA: TGTGCCAGCAGGTTCCCCAGGGGCCAAAGCTCCTACGAGCAGTACTTC. The chain uses TRBV6-4 and TRBJ2-7; a weak D match, TRBD1 (6 bases). The CDR3 is 16 residues long. The ends were cut back, 6 bases at V and 0 bases at J, with 18 bases in the middle. Per germline, CDR1 MRHNA and CDR2 SNTAGT.